This TCR beta chain was identified during a study of T cell responses to AZD1222 COVID-19 vaccine. Looking at the study overall: Second doses were pooled across both intervals (about 4 or about 12 weeks).

Data came from immunoSEQ multiplex PCR; TCRdb stores just in-frame clones and leaves some out. The repertoire holds about 85,000 clones, with about 90% as singletons. The germline V gene encodes CDR1 MDHEN and CDR2 SYDVKM. This CDR3 spans 12 amino acids. V was pared by 3 bases and J by 5 bases, with 7 bases between. Study conclusions and caveats: Only a handful of AZD1222 recipients, more than five in all, had baseline seropositivity. Reports indicate that nearly half of spike-specific TCRs are directed at unmutated variant regions. Females made up more of the donors, who were largely white British, and clonal diversity may have come out too low.

Concerning this clone itself: The antigen remains undetermined.

The TCR sequence derives from an adult in good health. The chain combines TRBV28 with TRBJ2-5, with D uncertain. The specimen comprised peripheral blood, sampled on day 0 of AZD1222 vaccination. The CDR3 spells CASSLLRETQYF. The CDR3 DNA follows: TGTGCCAGCAGTTTGCTAAGGGAGACCCAGTACTTC. Supplemented by reference TRBV28 and TRBJ2-5, the full variable domain reads DVKVTQSSRYLVKRTGEKVFLECVQDMDHENMFWYRQDPGLGLRLIYFSYDVKMKEKGDIPEGYSVSREKKERFSLILESASTNQTSMYLCASSLLRETQYFGPGTRLLVL.